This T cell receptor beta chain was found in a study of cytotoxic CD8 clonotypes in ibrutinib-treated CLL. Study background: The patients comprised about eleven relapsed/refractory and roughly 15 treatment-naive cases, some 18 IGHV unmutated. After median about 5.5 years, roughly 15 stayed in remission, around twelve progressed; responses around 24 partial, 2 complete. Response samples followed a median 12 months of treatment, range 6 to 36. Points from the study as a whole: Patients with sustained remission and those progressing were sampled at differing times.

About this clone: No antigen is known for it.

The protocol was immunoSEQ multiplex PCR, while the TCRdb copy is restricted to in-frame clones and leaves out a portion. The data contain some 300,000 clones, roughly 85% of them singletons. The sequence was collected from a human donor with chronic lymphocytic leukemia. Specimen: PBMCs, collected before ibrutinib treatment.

As DNA, the CDR3 is TGTGCCTGGAGTCTTAAGAGGGGGCTGGTTTACGAGCAGTACTTC. This translates into CAWSLKRGLVYEQYF. The chain has TRBV30 and TRBJ2-7, with TRBD1 matching 7 bases. CDR1 GTSNPN and CDR2 SVGIG come from the germline V gene (reference sequence). This CDR3 comprises 15 residues. V gave up 2 bases and J gave up 4 bases; unmatched junction bases: 11.